The 9 T cell receptor beta chains below all came from one sample that was sequenced in a study of T cell changes during pregnancy in multiple sclerosis. Produced via immunoSEQ multiplex PCR; TCRdb's table is partial and in-frame only. The profile shows tens of thousands of clones, approximately 87% of them singletons. The sequenced material came from peripheral blood from another person, used as feeder cells. The receptors come from a human donor whose cells served as feeder cells for cultures in a pregnancy study.

The chain joins TRBV4-2 to TRBJ1-2; possible D gene TRBD1, 6 bases. This CDR3 spans 17 amino acids. Trimming left V 5 bases short and J 0 bases short, with 19 bases between. Germline CDR1 is LGHNA and CDR2 is YNFKEQ. CDR3 DNA sequence: TGTGCCAGCAGCGAGGGGGTCAGGCGCACTTCTAACTATGGCTACACCTTC. Encoded protein: CASSEGVRRTSNYGYTF.

The CDR3 DNA follows: TGTGCCAGCAGTCCTCCGGGGACTAGCAGGTCTGAGCAGTTCTTC. This sequence encodes CASSPPGTSRSEQFF. J is TRBJ2-1 and V is TRBV7-2, with TRBD2 matching over 9 bases. V gave up 6 bases and J gave up 9 bases; unmatched junction bases: 12. CDR3 length: 15 residues. The germline V gene has CDR1 SGHTA and CDR2 FQGNSA.

This clone occurred once. This chain joins TRBV6-5 and TRBJ2-1; no clear D. Germline CDR1 and CDR2: MNHEY and SVGAGI. V dropped 5 bases and J dropped 3 bases, with 14 bases sitting between them. The CDR3 is made up of 15 amino acids. Here the CDR3 reads CASSTLQRFYNEQFF. The CDR3 bases are TGTGCCAGCAGTACCCTACAGAGATTCTACAATGAGCAGTTCTTC.

This chain links TRBV11-3 with TRBJ2-1, with D possibly TRBD2 on 5 matching bases. There are 16 residues in the CDR3. The germline gives CDR1 SGHNT, CDR2 YENEEA. V dropped 5 bases and J dropped 0 bases, with 14 bases sitting between them. The CDR3 sequence: CASSLEGESSYNEQFF. In DNA, the CDR3 is TGTGCCAGCAGCCTTGAGGGCGAGAGCTCCTACAATGAGCAGTTCTTC.

This clone came up once. The chain joins TRBV28 to TRBJ2-6, with a weak D call TRBD1 (5 bases). V was shortened by 5 bases and J by 0 bases, with 14 bases between the two germline ends. The V gene's germline CDR1 is MDHEN and CDR2 SYDVKM. The CDR3 contains 17 residues. The CDR3 coding sequence is TGTGCCAGCAGTCCATCCGGACACTTCTCTGGGGCCAACGTCCTGACTTTC. This translates into CASSPSGHFSGANVLTF.

The J gene is TRBJ2-3, the V gene TRBV11-2, with D perhaps being TRBD1 or TRBD2 (7 bases each). Deletions cut 7 bases from V and 3 bases from J, with 11 bases between. Per germline, CDR1 SGHAT and CDR2 FQNNGV. The CDR3 sequence is 13 residues long. This CDR3 reads CASNRGGTDTQYF. The DNA for the CDR3 is TGTGCCAGCAACAGGGGAGGGACAGATACGCAGTATTTT.

CDR3 nucleotide sequence: TGTGCCAGCAGTTACGGCCAGACAGGGCAAGAGACCCAGTACTTC. This translates into CASSYGQTGQETQYF. This chain joins TRBV6-5 and TRBJ2-5, with 7 bases lining up with TRBD1. The V gene's germline CDR1 is MNHEY and CDR2 SVGAGI. There are 15 residues in the CDR3. The trim removed 2 bases at V and 2 bases at J, leaving 5 bases unmatched.

This chain connects TRBV5-4 to TRBJ2-7; D call uncertain. V was shortened by 4 bases and J by 0 bases, with 14 bases between the two germline ends. The CDR3 runs 15 residues. Germline values: CDR1 SGHNT, CDR2 YYREEE (reference sequence). The CDR3 is CASSLEPGPSYEQYF. Written as DNA, the CDR3 is TGTGCCAGCAGCCTAGAGCCAGGCCCCTCCTACGAGCAGTACTTC.

This sequence joins TRBV19 and TRBJ1-4; a possible D gene is TRBD1 (5 bases). CDR3 size: 14 residues. CDR1 is LNHDA, CDR2 SQIVND, per germline (reference sequence). With 6 bases removed from V and 8 bases from J, the gap between germline ends came to 16 bases. CDR3 region: CASSIQAGGEKLFF. The CDR3 region has the DNA TGTGCCAGTAGCATACAGGCGGGGGGGGAAAAACTGTTTTTT.